This TCR beta chain was identified during a study of human T cells and chemical hapten exposure. Study results and caveats: Controls formed significantly fewer large CDR3 similarity clusters than expanded TCRs did.

Time point denoted: patch test 1, 2 weeks after DPC sensitization. Treatment defined: therapeutic diphenylcyclopropenone sensitization with weekly scalp DPC. In every case, blood was obtained before the patch test was applied. TCRdb re-called the RACE reads through MiXCR, storing one row per CDR3 protein. The data hold around 53,000 distinct CDR3 sequences, with roughly 9.5% observed a single time. This clonotype was seen many times. The antigen is unknown. This specimen was whole blood, taken in connection with sensitization to the hapten diphenylcyclopropenone (DPC). The source of this sequence is a woman in her forties or fifties with alopecia areata. Some clones in this sample may be carry-over from other donors' samples.

The CDR3 is CSARDHQGPYLEAFF. The CDR3 nucleotides read TGCAGTGCTAGAGATCATCAGGGGCCGTACCTTGAAGCTTTCTTT. The chain employs TRBV20-1 and TRBJ1-1; D might be TRBD1 (6 bases). The V end lost 0 bases, the J end lost 7 bases, and 18 bases lay between the germline ends. This CDR3 is 15 amino acids long. Germline V gives CDR1 DFQATT, CDR2 SNEGSKA (reference sequence).